The 10 T cell receptor beta chains given below trace back to one sample, sequenced in a study of identical twins. Using its own MiXCR run on the 5' RACE reads, TCRdb lists one record per CDR3 protein. The sample lists some 500,000 distinct CDR3 sequences, approximately 14% occurring once. These data were also reused for a study on yellow fever vaccine responses in identical twins.

Sequencing was carried out using CD4+ T cells sorted from blood. These receptors were collected from a woman aged 18-29 years in good health.

With regard to this clonotype: Relative to the germline gene, one junction end is altered; a read error may explain this. The J gene is TRBJ2-3, the V gene TRBV7-2, with 11 bases lining up with TRBD2. The CDR3 has 14 amino acids. Germline V CDR1 and CDR2: SGHTA, FQGNSA. CDR3 loop: CASRLAGGPSTQYF. CDR3 DNA: TGTGCCAGCAGATTAGCGGGGGGGCCGTCCACGCAGTATTTT.

This clonotype was counted a few times. The V and J genes are TRBV12-5 and TRBJ2-5, with D perhaps assigned TRBD1 or TRBD2 (5 bases each). Germline CDR1 reads LGHNT; CDR2 reads FRNRAP. This CDR3 region has 14 residues. Trimming took 1 base from V and 2 from J, leaving 8 bases between them. The CDR3 here is CASGLGDGQETQYF. The CDR3 DNA sequence: TGTGCTAGTGGTTTGGGGGACGGACAAGAGACCCAGTACTTC.

This clonotype was counted many times. V and J are TRBV6-1 and TRBJ1-5; D uncertain. Germline CDR1 and CDR2: MNHNS and SASEGT. Trimming removed 5 bases from V and 5 bases from J, with 10 bases in between. This CDR3 spans 13 amino acids. The DNA for the CDR3 is TGTGCCAGCAGTACCACCTATGATCAGCCCCAGCATTTT. Translating gives CASSTTYDQPQHF.

The sample holds many counts of this clonotype. The V gene is TRBV6-1, the J gene TRBJ2-2; 15 nucleotides line up with TRBD2. Trimming took 5 bases from V and 6 from J; bases not matched to a gene: 1. Germline V gene lookup returns CDR1 MNHNS and CDR2 SASEGT. The CDR3 has 15 residues. Here the CDR3 DNA reads TGTGCCAGCAGTCGGACTAGCGGGGGGGCCGGGGAGCTGTTTTTT. Its translation is CASSRTSGGAGELFF.

V gene TRBV28 combines with J gene TRBJ2-7; D perhaps matches TRBD2 (6 bases). The V end was cut by 4 bases, the J end by 1 base, with 20 bases between. Germline V gives CDR1 MDHEN, CDR2 SYDVKM. The CDR3 is made up of 17 amino acids. The CDR3 sequence is CASSSPRRGSPSYEQYF. DNA of the CDR3: TGTGCCAGCAGTTCCCCCCGGCGGGGCAGTCCATCCTACGAGCAGTACTTC.

This clonotype was detected only a few times. The chain combines TRBV27 with TRBJ2-1, with TRBD2 matching over 7 bases. This CDR3 region has 15 residues. Germline CDR1 MNHEY, CDR2 SMNVEV (reference sequence). Trimming at V came to 2 bases and at J to 8 bases, leaving 9 bases not matched to a gene. The CDR3 here is CASSLMGEGGYEQFF. For the CDR3, the DNA is TGTGCCAGCAGTTTAATGGGGGAGGGCGGGTATGAGCAGTTCTTC.

This clonotype was counted only a few times. CDR3 nucleotide sequence: TGTGCCACAGGACTAGCGATTAATGAGCAGTTCTTC. It yields the protein CATGLAINEQFF. This sequence joins TRBV10-3 and TRBJ2-1; TRBD2 matches 9 bases. CDR1 is ENHRY and CDR2 is SYGVKD in the germline V gene. The length of the CDR3 is 12 residues. J was trimmed by 7 bases and V by 10 bases; bases with no gene match: 5.

In its sample, this clonotype was seen a few times. This rearrangement joins TRBV4-1 to TRBJ2-7; 7 nucleotides align to TRBD1. V was clipped by 0 bases and J by 3 bases; unmatched bases: 8. Germline V lookup: CDR1 MGHRA, CDR2 YSYEKL. The CDR3 consists of 16 residues. The CDR3: CASSQDPGTVNYEQYF. CDR3 DNA: TGCGCCAGCAGCCAAGATCCCGGGACAGTGAACTACGAGCAGTACTTC.

This clonotype appeared a few times. J is TRBJ2-2 and V is TRBV5-1; possibly TRBD1 for D (6 bases). V was shortened by 2 bases and J by 5 bases, with 10 bases between the two germline ends. There are 14 residues in the CDR3. CDR1 is SGHRS, CDR2 YFSETQ, per germline. CDR3 amino acids: CASSFTGLTGELFF. The CDR3 DNA reads TGCGCCAGCAGCTTTACAGGGTTAACCGGGGAGCTGTTTTTT.

This chain uses TRBV7-2 with TRBJ1-3; TRBD1 is a possible D gene (5 bases). The V gene's germline CDR1 is SGHTA and CDR2 FQGNSA. The CDR3 is 16 residues long. V was cut by 3 bases and J by 1 base, with 13 bases left in between. The CDR3 sequence: CASSFISGISGNTIYF. CDR3 sequence (DNA): TGTGCCAGCAGCTTTATTTCAGGGATTTCTGGAAACACCATATATTTT.